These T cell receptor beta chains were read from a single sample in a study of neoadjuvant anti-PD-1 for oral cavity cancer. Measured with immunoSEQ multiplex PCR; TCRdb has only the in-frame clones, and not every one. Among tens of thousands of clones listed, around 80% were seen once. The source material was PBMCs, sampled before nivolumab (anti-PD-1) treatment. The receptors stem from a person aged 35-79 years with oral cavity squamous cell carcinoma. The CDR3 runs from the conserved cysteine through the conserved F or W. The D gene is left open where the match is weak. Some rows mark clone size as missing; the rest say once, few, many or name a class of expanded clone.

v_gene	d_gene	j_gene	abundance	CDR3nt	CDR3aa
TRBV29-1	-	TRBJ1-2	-	TGCAGCGTTGGGACCGATGGCTACACCTTC	CSVGTDGYTF
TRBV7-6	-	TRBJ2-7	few	TGTGCCAGCAGCTTAGTAGGGGTAGGGTACGAGCAGTACTTC	CASSLVGVGYEQYF
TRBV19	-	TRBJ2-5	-	TGTGCCAGTAGTATTTACGAGACCCAGTACTTC	CASSIYETQYF
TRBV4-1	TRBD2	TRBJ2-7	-	TGCGCCAGCAGCCAAGATCCAGGACTAGCGACCTCCTACGAGCAGTACTTC	CASSQDPGLATSYEQYF
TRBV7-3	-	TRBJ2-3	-	TGTGCCAGCAGCTCCCAGGGATATACGCAGTATTTT	CASSSQGYTQYF
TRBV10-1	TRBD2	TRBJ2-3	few	TGCGCCAGCAGTATGGGACTAGCGGGAGCGGCAGATACGCAGTATTTT	CASSMGLAGAADTQYF
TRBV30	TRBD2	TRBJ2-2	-	TGTGCCTGGAGCGGAATAGCGGGAGGGCCCCGCACCGGGGAGCTGTTTTTT	CAWSGIAGGPRTGELFF
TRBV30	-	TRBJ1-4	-	TGTGCCTGGGGCAATGAAAAACTGTTTTTT	CAWGNEKLFF
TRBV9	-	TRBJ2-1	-	TGTGCCAGCAGCGTAGAGGTAGTAAATGAGCAGTTCTTC	CASSVEVVNEQFF
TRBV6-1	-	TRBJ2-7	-	TGTGCCAGCAAGAACACCCTACTAGGTTACGAGCAGTACTTC	CASKNTLLGYEQYF